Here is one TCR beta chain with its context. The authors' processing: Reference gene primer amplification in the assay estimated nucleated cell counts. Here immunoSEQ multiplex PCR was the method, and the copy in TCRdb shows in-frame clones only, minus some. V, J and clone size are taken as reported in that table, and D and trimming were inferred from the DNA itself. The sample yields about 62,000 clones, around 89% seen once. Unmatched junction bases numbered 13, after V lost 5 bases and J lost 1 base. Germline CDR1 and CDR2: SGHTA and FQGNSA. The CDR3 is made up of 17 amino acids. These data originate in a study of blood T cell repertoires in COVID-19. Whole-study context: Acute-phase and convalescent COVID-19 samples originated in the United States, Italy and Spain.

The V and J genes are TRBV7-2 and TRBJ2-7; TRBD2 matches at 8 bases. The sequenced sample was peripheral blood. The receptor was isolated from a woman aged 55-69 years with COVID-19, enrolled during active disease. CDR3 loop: CASSLYFGLADSYEQYF. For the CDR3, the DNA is TGTGCCAGCAGCCTCTACTTCGGACTAGCTGATTCCTACGAGCAGTACTTC.